These T cell receptor beta chains were read from a single sample in a study of blood T cells in healthy people across ages. Using its own MiXCR run on the 5' RACE reads, TCRdb lists one record per CDR3 protein. Among 600,000 to 650,000 distinct CDR3 sequences listed, under 70% were seen once. Material: blood. The receptors originated from a man aged 60 to 69 in good health. Each CDR3 is given with its conserved first and last residue. Fields, in order: CDR3 protein, CDR3 DNA, V gene, CDR3 length, J gene, clone size, D gene. The D gene is left open where the match is weak. Clone size appears in some rows only: once, few, many, or a class for an expanded clone.

CASSEGRSRGDTQYF | TGTGCCAGCAGTGAGGGACGATCACGGGGAGATACGCAGTATTTT | TRBV12-3/TRBV12-4 | 15 | TRBJ2-3 | . | .
CASSPGRTLAKNIQYF | TGCGCCAGCAGTCCTGGTCGAACACTAGCCAAAAACATTCAGTACTTC | TRBV5-1 | 16 | TRBJ2-4 | few | .
CASSLAGGGNYEQYF | TGTGCCAGCAGCTTAGCTGGGGGGGGAAACTACGAGCAGTACTTC | TRBV7-9 | 15 | TRBJ2-7 | . | TRBD2
CASSQGPNEQYF | TGTGCCAGCAGCCAAGGGCCCAATGAGCAGTACTTC | TRBV3-1 | 12 | TRBJ2-7 | . | .
CASSYLRDRIGDEQFF | TGCGCCAGCAGCTACCTCCGGGACAGGATCGGCGATGAGCAGTTCTTC | TRBV5-1 | 16 | TRBJ2-1 | . | TRBD1
CASSQDGLAGGTQYF | TGCGCCAGCAGCCAAGATGGACTAGCGGGGGGAACGCAGTATTTT | TRBV4-1 | 15 | TRBJ2-3 | . | TRBD2
CASSDPGLAYF | TGTGCCAGCAGTGACCCCGGACTGGCGTATTTT | TRBV6-1 | 11 | TRBJ2-3 | . | .
CSASVVGTSVRGQPQHF | TGCAGTGCTAGTGTCGTCGGGACCTCCGTAAGGGGTCAGCCCCAGCATTTT | TRBV20-1 | 17 | TRBJ1-5 | . | .
CASSFSGRANTGELFF | TGCGCCAGCAGCTTCTCAGGGAGAGCGAACACCGGGGAGCTGTTTTTT | TRBV5-1 | 16 | TRBJ2-2 | . | .
CVSSILGLQSSYEQYF | TGTGTCAGCAGCATCCTGGGTCTCCAGAGCTCCTACGAGCAGTACTTC | TRBV5-6 | 16 | TRBJ2-7 | . | .
CASSLEQGAADTQYF | TGCGCCAGCAGCTTGGAGCAGGGGGCGGCAGATACGCAGTATTTT | TRBV5-1 | 15 | TRBJ2-3 | few | TRBD1
CASSGGGQGNIQYF | TGTGCCAGCAGTGGTGGGGGACAGGGAAACATTCAGTACTTC | TRBV27 | 14 | TRBJ2-4 | . | TRBD1
CASSFGGPNGANVLTF | TGTGCCAGCAGCTTCGGGGGGCCAAATGGGGCCAACGTCCTGACTTTC | TRBV5-6 | 16 | TRBJ2-6 | . | .
CASSNEQGVYGYTF | TGTGCCAGTAGTAACGAGCAGGGAGTCTATGGCTACACCTTC | TRBV19 | 14 | TRBJ1-2 | . | .
CASSRQAISSYEQYF | TGTGCCAGCAGCCGTCAGGCGATTTCATCCTACGAGCAGTACTTC | TRBV6-5 | 15 | TRBJ2-7 | . | .
CASRPNTDTQYF | TGTGCCAGCAGACCTAACACAGATACGCAGTATTTT | TRBV6-5 | 12 | TRBJ2-3 | . | .
CASSPSGTRGPNEQFF | TGTGCCAGCAGCCCCTCCGGGACCCGGGGACCCAATGAGCAGTTCTTC | TRBV3-1 | 16 | TRBJ2-1 | once | .
CASSEGAARYNEQFF | TGCGCCAGCAGCGAGGGGGCCGCTCGGTACAATGAGCAGTTCTTC | TRBV5-1 | 15 | TRBJ2-1 | . | TRBD1
CASRHSPDNYGYTF | TGTGCCAGCAGACACAGCCCGGATAACTATGGCTACACCTTC | TRBV6-5 | 14 | TRBJ1-2 | few | .
CSARRQGRTGELFF | TGCAGTGCTAGGCGACAGGGGAGGACCGGGGAGCTGTTTTTT | TRBV20-1 | 14 | TRBJ2-2 | once | TRBD1
CASSPTTNEETQYF | TGTGCCAGCAGCCCCACGACTAACGAAGAGACCCAGTACTTC | TRBV7-2 | 14 | TRBJ2-5 | . | .
CASRQLLSGANVLTF | TGCGCCAGCAGACAGCTGCTCTCTGGGGCCAACGTCCTGACTTTC | TRBV4-1 | 15 | TRBJ2-6 | . | .
CASSTGQGPYLSHF | TGTGCCAGCAGTACTGGACAGGGCCCTTACCTAAGCCACTTT | TRBV27 | 14 | TRBJ1-6 | . | TRBD1
CASSQPLQGRTPLHF | TGCGCCAGCAGCCAACCGCTACAGGGCAGGACACCCCTCCACTTT | TRBV4-1 | 15 | TRBJ1-6 | . | .
CATSLPGGEKNIQYF | TGTGCCACCAGCCTCCCAGGGGGGGAGAAAAACATTCAGTACTTC | TRBV15 | 15 | TRBJ2-4 | . | .
CTSSFLTSGGGETQYF | TGTACCAGCAGTTTCCTGACTAGCGGGGGAGGAGAGACCCAGTACTTC | TRBV6-2/TRBV6-3 | 16 | TRBJ2-5 | . | TRBD2
CASSQGRGVVNSPLHF | TGCGCCAGCAGCCAAGGCAGGGGAGTAGTTAATTCACCCCTCCACTTT | TRBV4-1 | 16 | TRBJ1-6 | . | .
CAISRQGDTEAFF | TGTGCCATCAGTAGACAGGGAGACACTGAAGCTTTCTTT | TRBV10-3 | 13 | TRBJ1-1 | . | TRBD1
CSALGTAPKETQYF | TGCAGTGCCCTCGGGACAGCCCCGAAAGAGACCCAGTACTTC | TRBV20-1 | 14 | TRBJ2-5 | . | TRBD1
CSARGVDRAGYEQYF | TGCAGTGCTAGAGGGGTGGACAGGGCTGGGTACGAGCAGTACTTC | TRBV20-1 | 15 | TRBJ2-7 | . | TRBD1
CASRPGHYNEQFF | TGTGCCAGCAGACCGGGGCACTACAATGAGCAGTTCTTC | TRBV6-2/TRBV6-3 | 13 | TRBJ2-1 | . | .
CSASRPGLPQNEQYF | TGCAGTGCTAGTAGACCGGGACTCCCCCAGAACGAGCAGTACTTC | TRBV20-1 | 15 | TRBJ2-7 | . | .
CASSYSVPTPRGTEAFF | TGTGCCAGCAGTTACTCCGTCCCCACGCCGAGGGGCACTGAAGCTTTCTTT | TRBV6-2/TRBV6-3 | 17 | TRBJ1-1 | . | .